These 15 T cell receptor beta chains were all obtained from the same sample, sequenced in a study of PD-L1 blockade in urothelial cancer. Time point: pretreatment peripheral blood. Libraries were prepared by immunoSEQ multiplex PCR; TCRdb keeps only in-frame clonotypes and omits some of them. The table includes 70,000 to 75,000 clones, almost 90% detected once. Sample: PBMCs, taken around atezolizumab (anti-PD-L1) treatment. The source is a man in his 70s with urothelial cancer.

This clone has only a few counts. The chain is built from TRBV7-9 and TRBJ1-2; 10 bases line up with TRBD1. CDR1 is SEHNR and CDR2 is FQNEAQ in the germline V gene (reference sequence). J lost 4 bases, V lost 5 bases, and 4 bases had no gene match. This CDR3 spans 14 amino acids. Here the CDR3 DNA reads TGTGCCAGCAGCATGGGACAGGGGTTCTATGGCTACACCTTC. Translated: CASSMGQGFYGYTF.

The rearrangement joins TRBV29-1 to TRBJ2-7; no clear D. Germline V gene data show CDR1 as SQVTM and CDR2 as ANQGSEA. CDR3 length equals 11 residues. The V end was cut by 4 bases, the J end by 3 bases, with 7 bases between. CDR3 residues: CSVATSYEQYF. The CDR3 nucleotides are TGCAGCGTTGCAACCAGCTACGAGCAGTACTTC.

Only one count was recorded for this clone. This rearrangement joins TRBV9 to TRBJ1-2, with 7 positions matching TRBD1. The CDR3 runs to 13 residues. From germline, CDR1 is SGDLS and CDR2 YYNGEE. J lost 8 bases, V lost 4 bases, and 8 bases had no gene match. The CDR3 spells CASSPSGGGGYTF. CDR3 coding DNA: TGTGCCAGCAGCCCATCAGGGGGAGGAGGCTACACCTTC.

The CDR3 loop is CASSTDSRRGYF. CDR3 coding DNA: TGTGCCAGCAGCACCGACAGTCGGCGGGGTTACTTC. The genes are TRBV11-2 and TRBJ2-7, with D perhaps matching TRBD2 (6 bases). V shed 5 bases and J shed 13 bases, with 18 bases lying between them. This CDR3 contains 12 residues. Looked up from germline, CDR1 is SGHAT and CDR2 is FQNNGV.

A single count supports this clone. CDR3 sequence (DNA): TGTGCCAGCAGTGACCGGGACAGGGGGCTTCATGAGCAGTACTTC. Amino acids: CASSDRDRGLHEQYF. This chain joins TRBV27 and TRBJ2-7; 12 nucleotides match TRBD1. The germline V gene encodes CDR1 MNHEY and CDR2 SMNVEV (reference sequence). V shed 5 bases, J shed 7 bases, and the junction held 9 bases outside the gene matches. The CDR3 has 15 residues.

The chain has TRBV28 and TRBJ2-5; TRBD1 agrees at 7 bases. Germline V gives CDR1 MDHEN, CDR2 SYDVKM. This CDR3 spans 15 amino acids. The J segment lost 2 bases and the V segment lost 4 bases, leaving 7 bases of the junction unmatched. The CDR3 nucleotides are TGTGCCAGCAGTTCATCCGGGACAGTACAAGAGACCCAGTACTTC. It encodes CASSSSGTVQETQYF.

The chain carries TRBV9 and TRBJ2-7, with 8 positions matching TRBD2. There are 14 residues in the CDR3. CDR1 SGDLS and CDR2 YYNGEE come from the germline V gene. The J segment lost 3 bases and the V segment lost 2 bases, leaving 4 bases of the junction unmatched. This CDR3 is CASSVSSGDYEQYF. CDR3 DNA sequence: TGTGCCAGCAGCGTTAGTAGCGGGGACTACGAGCAGTACTTC.

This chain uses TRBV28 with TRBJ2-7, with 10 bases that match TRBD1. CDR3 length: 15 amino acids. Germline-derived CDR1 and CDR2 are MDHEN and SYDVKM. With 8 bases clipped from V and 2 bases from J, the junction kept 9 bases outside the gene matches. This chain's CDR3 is CASVLSGTGAYEQYF. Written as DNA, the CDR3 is TGTGCCAGCGTCCTCTCCGGGACAGGGGCCTACGAGCAGTACTTC.

The CDR3, as DNA: TGCGCCAGCAGCCCGACGGGACTTTCTTCGAACACTGAAGCTTTCTTT. Its translation: CASSPTGLSSNTEAFF. The chain recombines TRBV5-1 with TRBJ1-1; D is possibly TRBD1 (5 bases). From germline, CDR1 is SGHRS and CDR2 YFSETQ. CDR3 length: 16 amino acids. The ends were cut back, 4 bases at V and 1 base at J, with 17 bases in the middle.

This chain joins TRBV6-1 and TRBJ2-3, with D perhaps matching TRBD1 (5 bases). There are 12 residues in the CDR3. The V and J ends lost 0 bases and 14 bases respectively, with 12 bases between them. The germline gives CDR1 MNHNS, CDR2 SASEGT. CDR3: CASSEALRGLYF. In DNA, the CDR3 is TGTGCCAGCAGTGAAGCGTTAAGGGGCTTGTATTTT.

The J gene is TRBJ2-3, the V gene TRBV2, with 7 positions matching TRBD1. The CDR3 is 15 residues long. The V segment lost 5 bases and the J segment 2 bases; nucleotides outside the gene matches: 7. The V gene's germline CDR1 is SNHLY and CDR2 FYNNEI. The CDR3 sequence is CASSRQGQPTDTQYF. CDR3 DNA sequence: TGTGCCAGCAGTCGCCAGGGACAGCCCACAGATACGCAGTATTTT.

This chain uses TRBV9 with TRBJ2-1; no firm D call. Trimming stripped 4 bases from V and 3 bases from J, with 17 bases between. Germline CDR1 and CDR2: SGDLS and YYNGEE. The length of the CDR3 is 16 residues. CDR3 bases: TGTGCCAGCAGCCCCCTCGGTGGGCAGGTCTACAATGAGCAGTTCTTC. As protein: CASSPLGGQVYNEQFF.

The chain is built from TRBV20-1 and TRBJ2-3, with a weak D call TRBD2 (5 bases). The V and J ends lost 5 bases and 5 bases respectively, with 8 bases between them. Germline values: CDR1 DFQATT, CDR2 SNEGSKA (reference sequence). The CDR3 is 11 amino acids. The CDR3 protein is CSARDVDTQYF. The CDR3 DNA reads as TGCAGTGCTCGGGATGTAGATACGCAGTATTTT.

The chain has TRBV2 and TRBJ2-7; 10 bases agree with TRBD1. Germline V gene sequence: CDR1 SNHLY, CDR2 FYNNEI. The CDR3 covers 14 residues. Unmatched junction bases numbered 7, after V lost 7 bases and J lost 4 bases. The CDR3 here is CASTQGQGQYEQYF. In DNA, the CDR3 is TGTGCCAGCACCCAGGGACAGGGGCAATACGAGCAGTACTTC.

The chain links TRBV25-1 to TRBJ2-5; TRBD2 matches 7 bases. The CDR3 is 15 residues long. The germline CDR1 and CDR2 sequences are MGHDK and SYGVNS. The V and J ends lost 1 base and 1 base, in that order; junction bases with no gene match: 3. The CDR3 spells CASSEFAGVQETQYF. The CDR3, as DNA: TGTGCCAGCAGTGAATTCGCGGGGGTCCAAGAGACCCAGTACTTC.